The 2 T cell receptor beta chains in this list originate from one sample, sequenced in a study of blood T cell repertoires in COVID-19. The repertoire was sequenced with immunoSEQ multiplex PCR; TCRdb's copy has only in-frame clones and lacks some. The sample records approximately 63,000 clones, more than 80% being singletons. The material sequenced was peripheral blood. Receptor source: a woman aged 55-70 years with COVID-19, enrolled during active disease.

This sequence joins TRBV7-9 and TRBJ2-5, with TRBD2 matching 11 bases. The CDR3 sequence is 16 residues long. Germline V gene sequence: CDR1 SEHNR, CDR2 FQNEAQ (reference sequence). The J segment lost 5 bases and the V segment lost 0 bases, leaving 5 bases of the junction unmatched. This CDR3 is CASSLALAGGRETQYF. The DNA for the CDR3 is TGTGCCAGCAGCTTAGCGCTAGCGGGAGGAAGGGAGACCCAGTACTTC.

The V call is TRBV5-6, the J call TRBJ2-1, with D tentatively TRBD2 (7 bases). Germline V gene lookup returns CDR1 SGHDT and CDR2 YYEEEE. Trimming pared 4 bases from V and 7 bases from J, leaving 21 bases between. This CDR3 is 16 amino acids long. This chain's CDR3 is CASSDLRGRVLNEQFF. The CDR3, as DNA: TGTGCCAGCAGCGACCTGAGGGGGAGGGTTTTGAATGAGCAGTTCTTC.